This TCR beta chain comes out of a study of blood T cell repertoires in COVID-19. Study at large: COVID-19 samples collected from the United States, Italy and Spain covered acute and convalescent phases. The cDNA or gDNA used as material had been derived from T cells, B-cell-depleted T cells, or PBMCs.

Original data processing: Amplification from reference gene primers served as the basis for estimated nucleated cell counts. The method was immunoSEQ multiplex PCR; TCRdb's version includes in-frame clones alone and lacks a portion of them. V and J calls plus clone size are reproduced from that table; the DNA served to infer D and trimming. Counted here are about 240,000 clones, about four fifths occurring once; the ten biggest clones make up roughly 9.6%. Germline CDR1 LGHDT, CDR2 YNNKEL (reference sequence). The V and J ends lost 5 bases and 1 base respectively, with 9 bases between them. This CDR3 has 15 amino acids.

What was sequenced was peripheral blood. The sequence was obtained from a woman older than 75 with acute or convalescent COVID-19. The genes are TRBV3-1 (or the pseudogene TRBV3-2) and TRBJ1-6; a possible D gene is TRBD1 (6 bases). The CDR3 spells CASSSQGSYNSPLHF. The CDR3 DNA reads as TGTGCCAGCAGCTCCCAGGGGTCCTATAATTCACCCCTCCACTTT.